The 5 T cell receptor beta chains below come from one sample, sequenced in a study of cytomegalovirus exposure and HLA in healthy donors. This table comes from immunoSEQ multiplex PCR, and its TCRdb copy is limited to in-frame clones, with some not included. The data contain roughly 49,000 clones, approximately 93% of them singletons. What was sequenced was PBMCs. The receptor source for this set is a woman between 18 and 30 years old in good health and CMV-seropositive.

The genes are TRBV5-5 and TRBJ2-7; 7 positions match TRBD1. There are 16 residues in the CDR3. Germline CDR1 reads SGHKS; CDR2 reads YYEKEE (reference sequence). The ends lost 4 bases at V and 3 bases at J; junction bases unmatched: 13. CDR3 nucleotide sequence: TGTGCCAGCAGCAGAACCTCAGGGGGAATTATCTACGAGCAGTACTTC. This sequence encodes CASSRTSGGIIYEQYF.

This chain links TRBV21-1 with TRBJ2-7; the D call of TRBD2 is as the table states it, not checked on the DNA. TRBV21-1 is a documented pseudogene. This CDR3 contains 16 residues. CDR3 sequence: CASSNKVTGGDYEQYF. CDR3 DNA sequence: TGTGCCAGCAGCAATAAGGTGACGGGAGGCGACTACGAGCAGTACTTC.

The V and J genes are TRBV7-8 and TRBJ1-5; D ambiguous. With 2 bases removed from V and 5 bases from J, the gap between germline ends came to 7 bases. The CDR3 runs to 13 residues. CDR1 and CDR2 (germline): SGHVS, FQNEAQ. As DNA, the CDR3 is TGTGCCAGCAGCTTACCGGGGTATCAGCCCCAGCATTTT. Translation gives CASSLPGYQPQHF.

The rearrangement links TRBV7-9 to TRBJ2-7, with D possibly being TRBD2 (6 bases). Germline assignment: CDR1 SEHNR and CDR2 FQNEAQ (reference sequence). The CDR3 runs to 14 residues. V lost 5 bases to trimming and J lost 3 bases, with 14 bases between them. The DNA of the CDR3 is TGTGCCAGCAGCCACCGGGACTCGCGCTACGAGCAGTACTTC. It translates to CASSHRDSRYEQYF. The full variable domain, completed using reference TRBV7-9 and TRBJ2-7, is DTGVSQNPRHKITKRGQNVTFRCDPISEHNRLYWYRQTLGQGPEFLTYFQNEAQLEKSRLLSDRFSAERPKGSFSTLEIQRTEQGDSAMYLCASSHRDSRYEQYFGPGTRLTVT.

The CDR3 reads CASSDRIFRFF. CDR3 DNA sequence: TGTGCCAGCAGTGATAGAATATTCCGGTTCTTC. V gene TRBV2 combines with J gene TRBJ2-1; D gene unclear. V lost 3 bases and J 15 bases, leaving 12 bases between the germline ends. Germline V gene data show CDR1 as SNHLY and CDR2 as FYNNEI. The CDR3 runs 11 residues.